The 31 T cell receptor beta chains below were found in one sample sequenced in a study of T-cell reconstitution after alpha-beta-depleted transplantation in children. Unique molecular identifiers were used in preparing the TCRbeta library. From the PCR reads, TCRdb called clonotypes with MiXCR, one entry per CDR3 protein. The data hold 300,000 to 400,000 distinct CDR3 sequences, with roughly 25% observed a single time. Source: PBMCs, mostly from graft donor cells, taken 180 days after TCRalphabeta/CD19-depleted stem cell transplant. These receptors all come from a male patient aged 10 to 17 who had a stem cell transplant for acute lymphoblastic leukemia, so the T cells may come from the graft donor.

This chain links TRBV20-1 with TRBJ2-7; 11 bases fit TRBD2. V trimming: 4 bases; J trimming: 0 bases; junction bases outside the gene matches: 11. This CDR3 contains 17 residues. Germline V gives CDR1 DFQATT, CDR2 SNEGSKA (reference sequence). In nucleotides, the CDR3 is TGCAGTGCTAACTCCCTAGCGGGAGGATCTTTCTCCTACGAGCAGTACTTC. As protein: CSANSLAGGSFSYEQYF.

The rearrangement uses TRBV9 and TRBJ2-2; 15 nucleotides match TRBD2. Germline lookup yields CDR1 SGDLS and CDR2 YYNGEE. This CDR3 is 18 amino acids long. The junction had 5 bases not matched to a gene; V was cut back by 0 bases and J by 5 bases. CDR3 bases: TGTGCCAGCAGCGTAGACGGACTAGCGGGAGGGAGGACCGGGGAGCTGTTTTTT. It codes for CASSVDGLAGGRTGELFF.

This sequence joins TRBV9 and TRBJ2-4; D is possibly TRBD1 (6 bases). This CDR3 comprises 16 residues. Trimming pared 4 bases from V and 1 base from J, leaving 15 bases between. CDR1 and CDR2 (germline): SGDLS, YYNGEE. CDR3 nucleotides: TGTGCCAGCAGCCCCAGGACAGATTTGGCCAAAAACATTCAGTACTTC. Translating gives CASSPRTDLAKNIQYF. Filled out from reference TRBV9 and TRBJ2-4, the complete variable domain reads DSGVTQTPKHLITATGQRVTLRCSPRSGDLSVYWYQQSLDQGLQFLIQYYNGEERAKGNILERFSAQQFPDLHSELNLSSLELGDSALYFCASSPRTDLAKNIQYFGAGTRLSVL.

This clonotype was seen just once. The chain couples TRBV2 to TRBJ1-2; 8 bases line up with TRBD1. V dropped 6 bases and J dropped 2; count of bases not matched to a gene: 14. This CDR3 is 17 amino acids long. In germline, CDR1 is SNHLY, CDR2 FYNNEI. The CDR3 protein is CASRVDREGIMNYGYTF. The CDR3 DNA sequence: TGTGCCAGCAGAGTGGACAGGGAAGGTATCATGAACTATGGCTACACCTTC.

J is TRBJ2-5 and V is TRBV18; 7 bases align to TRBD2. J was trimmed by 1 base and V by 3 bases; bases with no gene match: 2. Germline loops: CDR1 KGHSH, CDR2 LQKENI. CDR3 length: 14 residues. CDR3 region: CASSPASGQETQYF. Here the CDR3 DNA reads TGTGCCAGCTCACCGGCTAGCGGCCAAGAGACCCAGTACTTC.

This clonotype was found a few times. As DNA, the CDR3 is TGCGCCAGCAGCTTGTGGGGGACTAGCGGGAGAGGGGCTCGCAATGAGCAGTTCTTC. This gives the protein CASSLWGTSGRGARNEQFF. The chain couples TRBV5-1 to TRBJ2-1; 14 nucleotides agree with TRBD2. The CDR3 is 19 residues long. V was clipped by 1 base and J by 6 bases; unmatched bases: 12. The germline CDR1 and CDR2 sequences are SGHRS and YFSETQ.

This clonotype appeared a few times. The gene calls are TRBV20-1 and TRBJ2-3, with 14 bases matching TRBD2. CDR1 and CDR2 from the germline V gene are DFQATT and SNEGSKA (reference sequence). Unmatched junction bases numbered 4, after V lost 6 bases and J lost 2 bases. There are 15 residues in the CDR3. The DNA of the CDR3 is TGCAGTGCCGCGACTAGCGGGAGGGTCACAGATACGCAGTATTTT. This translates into CSAATSGRVTDTQYF.

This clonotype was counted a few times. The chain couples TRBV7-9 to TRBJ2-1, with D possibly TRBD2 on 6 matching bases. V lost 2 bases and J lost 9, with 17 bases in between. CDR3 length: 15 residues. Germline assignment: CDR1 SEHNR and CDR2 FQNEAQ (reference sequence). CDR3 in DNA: TGTGCCAGCAGCTTACTCGGGGGTTATATCGGTGAGCAGTTCTTC. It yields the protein CASSLLGGYIGEQFF.

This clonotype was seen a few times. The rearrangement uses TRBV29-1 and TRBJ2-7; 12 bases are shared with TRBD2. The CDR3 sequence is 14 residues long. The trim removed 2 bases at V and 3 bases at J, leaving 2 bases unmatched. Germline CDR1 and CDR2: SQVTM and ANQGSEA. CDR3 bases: TGCAGCGTTGAATTGACTAGCGGGAGCTACGAGCAGTACTTC. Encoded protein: CSVELTSGSYEQYF.

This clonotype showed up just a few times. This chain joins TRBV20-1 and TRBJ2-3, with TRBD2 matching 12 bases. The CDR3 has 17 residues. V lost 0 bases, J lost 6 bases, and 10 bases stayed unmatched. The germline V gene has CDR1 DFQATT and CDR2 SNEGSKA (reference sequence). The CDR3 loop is CSARDPPSGRAEDTQYF. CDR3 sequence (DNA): TGCAGTGCTAGAGACCCCCCTAGCGGGAGGGCCGAGGATACGCAGTATTTT.

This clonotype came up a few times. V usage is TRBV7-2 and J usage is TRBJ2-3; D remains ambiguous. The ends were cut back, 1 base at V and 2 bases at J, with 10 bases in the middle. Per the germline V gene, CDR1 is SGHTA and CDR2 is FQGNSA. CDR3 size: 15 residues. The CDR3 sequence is CASSLVARDTDTQYF. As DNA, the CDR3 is TGTGCCAGCAGCTTAGTGGCTAGGGACACAGATACGCAGTATTTT.

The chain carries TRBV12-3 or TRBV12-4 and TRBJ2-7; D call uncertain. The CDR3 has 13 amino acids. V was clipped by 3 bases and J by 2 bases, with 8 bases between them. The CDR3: CASSFGITYEQYF. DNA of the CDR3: TGTGCCAGCAGTTTTGGCATTACCTACGAGCAGTACTTC.

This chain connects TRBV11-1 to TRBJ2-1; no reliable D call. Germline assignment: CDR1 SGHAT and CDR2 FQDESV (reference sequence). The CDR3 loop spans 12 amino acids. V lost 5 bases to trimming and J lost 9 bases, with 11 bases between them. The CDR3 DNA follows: TGTGCCAGCAGCAAGACGGATGGTGAGCAGTTCTTC. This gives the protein CASSKTDGEQFF.

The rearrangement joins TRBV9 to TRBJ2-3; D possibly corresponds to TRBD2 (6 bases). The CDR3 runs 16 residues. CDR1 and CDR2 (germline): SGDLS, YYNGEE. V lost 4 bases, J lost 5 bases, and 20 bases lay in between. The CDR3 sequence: CASSSNGRGGGDTQYF. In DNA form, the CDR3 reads TGTGCCAGCAGCTCCAATGGGCGGGGTGGAGGAGATACGCAGTATTTT.

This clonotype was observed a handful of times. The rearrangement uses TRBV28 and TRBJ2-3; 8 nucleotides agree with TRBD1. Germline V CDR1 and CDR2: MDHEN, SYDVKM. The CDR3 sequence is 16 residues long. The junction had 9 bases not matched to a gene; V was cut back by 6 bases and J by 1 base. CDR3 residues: CASRLRGRRGTDTQYF. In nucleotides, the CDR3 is TGTGCCAGCAGGCTCAGGGGGCGCAGGGGCACAGATACGCAGTATTTT.

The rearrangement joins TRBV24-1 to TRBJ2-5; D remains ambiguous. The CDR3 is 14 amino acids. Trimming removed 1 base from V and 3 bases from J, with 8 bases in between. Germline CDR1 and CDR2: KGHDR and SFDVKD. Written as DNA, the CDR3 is TGTGCCACCAGTGATTTCCCCGATAAAGAGACCCAGTACTTC. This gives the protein CATSDFPDKETQYF.

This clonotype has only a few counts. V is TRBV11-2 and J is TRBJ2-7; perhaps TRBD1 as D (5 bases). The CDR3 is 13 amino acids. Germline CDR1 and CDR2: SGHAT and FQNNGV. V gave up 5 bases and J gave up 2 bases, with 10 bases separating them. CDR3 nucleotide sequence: TGTGCCAGCAGCAGGGGCGAGACCTACGAGCAGTACTTC. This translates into CASSRGETYEQYF.

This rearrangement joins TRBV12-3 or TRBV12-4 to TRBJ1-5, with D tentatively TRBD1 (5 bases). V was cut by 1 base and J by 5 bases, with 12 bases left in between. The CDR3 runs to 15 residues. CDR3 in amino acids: CASSLGYGGDQPQHF. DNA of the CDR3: TGTGCCAGCAGTTTAGGGTACGGGGGAGATCAGCCCCAGCATTTT.

The CDR3 nucleotides read TGCGCCAGCAGCTTGGATAGCGGATTAGATACGCAGTATTTT. Protein product: CASSLDSGLDTQYF. This sequence joins TRBV5-1 and TRBJ2-3; D possibly corresponds to TRBD2 (6 bases). Germline V CDR1 and CDR2: SGHRS, YFSETQ. The CDR3 sequence is 14 residues long. The ends were cut back, 0 bases at V and 5 bases at J, with 10 bases in the middle. The full variable domain, rest sourced from reference TRBV5-1 and TRBJ2-3, is KAGVTQTPRYLIKTRGQQVTLSCSPISGHRSVSWYQQTPGQGLQFLFEYFSETQRNKGNFPGRFSGRQFSNSRSEMNVSTLELGDSALYLCASSLDSGLDTQYFGPGTRLTVL.

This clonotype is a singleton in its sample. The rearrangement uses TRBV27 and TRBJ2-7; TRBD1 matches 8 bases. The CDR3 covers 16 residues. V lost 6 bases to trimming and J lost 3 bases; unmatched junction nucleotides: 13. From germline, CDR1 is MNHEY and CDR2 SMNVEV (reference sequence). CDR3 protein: CASRDLRGLINYEQYF. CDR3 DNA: TGTGCCAGCAGGGACCTCAGGGGGCTTATCAACTACGAGCAGTACTTC.

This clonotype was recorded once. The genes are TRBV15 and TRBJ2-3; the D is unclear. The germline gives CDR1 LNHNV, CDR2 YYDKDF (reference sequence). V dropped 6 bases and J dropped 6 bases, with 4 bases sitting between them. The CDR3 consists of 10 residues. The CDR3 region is CATRGDTQYF. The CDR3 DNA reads TGTGCCACCAGGGGGGATACGCAGTATTTT.

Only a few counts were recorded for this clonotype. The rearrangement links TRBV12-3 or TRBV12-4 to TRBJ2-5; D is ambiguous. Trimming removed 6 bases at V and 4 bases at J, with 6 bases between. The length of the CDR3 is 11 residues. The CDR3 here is CASRRTETQYF. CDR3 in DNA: TGTGCCAGCAGACGGACAGAGACCCAGTACTTC.

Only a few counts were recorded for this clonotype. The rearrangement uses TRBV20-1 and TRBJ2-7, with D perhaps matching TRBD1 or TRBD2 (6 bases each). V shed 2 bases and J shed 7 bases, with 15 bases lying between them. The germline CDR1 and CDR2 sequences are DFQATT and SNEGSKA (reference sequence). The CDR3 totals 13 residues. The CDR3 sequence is CSARLPGAGEQYF. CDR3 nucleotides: TGCAGTGCTAGACTTCCGGGGGCGGGTGAGCAGTACTTC.

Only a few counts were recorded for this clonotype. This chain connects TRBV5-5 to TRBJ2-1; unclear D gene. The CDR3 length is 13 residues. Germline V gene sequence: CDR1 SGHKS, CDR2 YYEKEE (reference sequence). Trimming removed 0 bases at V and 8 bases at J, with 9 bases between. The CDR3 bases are TGTGCCAGCAGCTTGGGGACGGGTCATGAGCAGTTCTTC. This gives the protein CASSLGTGHEQFF. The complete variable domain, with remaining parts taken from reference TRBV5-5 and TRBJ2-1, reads DAGVTQSPTHLIKTRGQQVTLRCSPISGHKSVSWYQQVLGQGPQFIFQYYEKEERGRGNFPDRFSARQFPNYSSELNVNALLLGDSALYLCASSLGTGHEQFFGPGTRLTVL.

The CDR3 is CASSLEVISGEQFF. DNA of the CDR3: TGTGCCAGCAGCTTAGAGGTCATTAGCGGTGAGCAGTTCTTC. The chain joins TRBV7-8 to TRBJ2-1, with a weak D call TRBD2 (6 bases). V lost 1 base to trimming and J lost 9 bases, with 13 bases between them. CDR3 size: 14 residues. CDR1 is SGHVS, CDR2 FQNEAQ, per germline.

This CDR3 reads CSAREAQGAGKNTEAFF. For the CDR3, the DNA is TGCAGTGCTAGAGAGGCACAGGGGGCGGGAAAGAACACTGAAGCTTTCTTT. The chain recombines TRBV20-1 with TRBJ1-1; TRBD1 matches 9 bases. With V trimmed by 0 bases and J by 1 base, 9 bases remained unmatched. The germline V gene has CDR1 DFQATT and CDR2 SNEGSKA (reference sequence). The CDR3 has 17 residues.

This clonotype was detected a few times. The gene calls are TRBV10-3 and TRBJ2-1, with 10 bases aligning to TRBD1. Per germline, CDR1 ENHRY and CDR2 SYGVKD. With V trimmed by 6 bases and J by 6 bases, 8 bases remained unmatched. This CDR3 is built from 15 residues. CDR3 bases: TGTGCCATCAGGAGGACAGGGGGAATTGGCAATGAGCAGTTCTTC. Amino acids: CAIRRTGGIGNEQFF.

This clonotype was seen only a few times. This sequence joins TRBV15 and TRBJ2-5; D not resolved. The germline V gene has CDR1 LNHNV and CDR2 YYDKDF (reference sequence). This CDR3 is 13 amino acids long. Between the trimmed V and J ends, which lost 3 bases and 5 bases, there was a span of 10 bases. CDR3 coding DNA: TGTGCCACCAGCAGCGGCCAGCAGGAGACCCAGTACTTC. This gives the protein CATSSGQQETQYF.

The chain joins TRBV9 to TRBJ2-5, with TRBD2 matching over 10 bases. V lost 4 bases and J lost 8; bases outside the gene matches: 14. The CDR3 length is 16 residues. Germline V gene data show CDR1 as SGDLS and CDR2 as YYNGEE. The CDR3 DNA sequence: TGTGCCAGCAGCCCCCGGGAGGGGCTAGCGGGAGATACCCAGTACTTC. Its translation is CASSPREGLAGDTQYF.

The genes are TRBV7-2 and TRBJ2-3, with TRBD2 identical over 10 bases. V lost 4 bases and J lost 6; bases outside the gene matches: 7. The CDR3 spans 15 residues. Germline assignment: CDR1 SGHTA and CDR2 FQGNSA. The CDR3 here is CASSSEREGHDTQYF. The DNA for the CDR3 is TGTGCCAGCAGCTCGGAGCGGGAGGGCCACGATACGCAGTATTTT.

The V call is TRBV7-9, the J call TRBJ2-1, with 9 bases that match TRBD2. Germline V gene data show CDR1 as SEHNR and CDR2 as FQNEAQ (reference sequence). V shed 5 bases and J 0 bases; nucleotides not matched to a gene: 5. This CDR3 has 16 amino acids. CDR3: CASSTLAGSSYNEQFF. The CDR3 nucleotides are TGTGCCAGCAGCACCCTAGCGGGGAGCTCCTACAATGAGCAGTTCTTC. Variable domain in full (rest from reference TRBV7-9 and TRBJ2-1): DTGVSQNPRHKITKRGQNVTFRCDPISEHNRLYWYRQTLGQGPEFLTYFQNEAQLEKSRLLSDRFSAERPKGSFSTLEIQRTEQGDSAMYLCASSTLAGSSYNEQFFGPGTRLTVL.